This is a list of T cell receptor beta chains from one sample in a study of cytotoxic CD8 clonotypes in ibrutinib-treated CLL. Profiling relied on immunoSEQ multiplex PCR, and the TCRdb table lists in-frame clones only, not all of them. The data hold 300,000 to 350,000 clones, with approximately 80% observed a single time. The sequences come from PBMCs, collected before ibrutinib treatment. The receptors derive from a human donor with chronic lymphocytic leukemia. The CDR3 runs from the conserved cysteine through the conserved F or W. A D gene is named only where the DNA matches it firmly. Not every row has a clone size; where given, it reads once, few, many or a size class.

v_gene	d_gene	j_gene	abundance	CDR3nt	CDR3aa
TRBV30	TRBD1	TRBJ2-7	NA	TGTGCCTGGAGGCGCTACGGACAGGGAAACGAGCAGTACTTC	CAWRRYGQGNEQYF
TRBV19	NA	TRBJ2-1	NA	TGTGCCAGTAGTAGTACTGGGCCAGCAGGTAATGAGCAGTTCTTC	CASSSTGPAGNEQFF
TRBV29-1	NA	TRBJ2-7	NA	TGCAGCGCCTCAGGGGTTAGCGAGCAGTACTTC	CSASGVSEQYF
TRBV27	NA	TRBJ2-2	NA	TGTGCCAGCAGTTTCTACAGAAGCACCGGGGAGCTGTTTTTT	CASSFYRSTGELFF
TRBV14	NA	TRBJ2-7	few	TGTGCCAGCAGCCAAGCTAGGCACGGCGAGCAGTACTTC	CASSQARHGEQYF
TRBV7-8	TRBD1	TRBJ1-2	NA	TGTGCCATAAAGGAGGGGCAGGGGGCTTCTGGCTACACCTTC	CAIKEGQGASGYTF
TRBV5-1	TRBD2	TRBJ2-3	NA	TGCGCCAGCAGCTTGATGCCGGGACTAGGCGACACAGATACGCAGTATTTT	CASSLMPGLGDTDTQYF
TRBV19	TRBD1	TRBJ1-5	once	TGTGCCAGTAGCCGGGACAGGTTTAATCAGCCCCAGCATTTT	CASSRDRFNQPQHF
TRBV9	NA	TRBJ2-3	NA	TGTGCCAGCAGCGTAGGCGACTCCCAGGCGGATACGCAGTATTTT	CASSVGDSQADTQYF
TRBV28	NA	TRBJ2-7	NA	TGTGCCAGCAGTTTTCGGCTCCGGGACGGAGCCTACGAGCAGTACTTC	CASSFRLRDGAYEQYF
TRBV9	TRBD2	TRBJ2-5	NA	TGTGCCAGCAGCACCCAAGGACTAGCGGGTCAAGAGACCCAGTACTTC	CASSTQGLAGQETQYF
TRBV10-2	NA	TRBJ2-3	NA	TGCGCCACCCTTGAGTCCATACGGCGCACAGATACGCAGTATTTT	CATLESIRRTDTQYF
TRBV6-1	NA	TRBJ2-1	NA	TGTGCCAGCATCTTAGGCTCCTACAATGAGCAGTTCTTC	CASILGSYNEQFF
TRBV21-1	NA	TRBJ2-1	NA	TGTGCCAGCAGCAACAGTCATTCGCAGTTCTTC	CASSNSHSQFF
TRBV10-3	TRBD2	TRBJ2-2	NA	TGTGCCATCAACCCGGGACTAGCGGGAGTAGGGACCGGGGAGCTGTTTTTT	CAINPGLAGVGTGELFF
TRBV20-1	NA	TRBJ1-1	few	TGCAGTGCTCTTCTGAACACTGAAGCTTTCTTT	CSALLNTEAFF
TRBV28	NA	TRBJ2-7	NA	TGTGCCAGCAGTTTCCCGTCCCGGGACAACTACGAGCAGTACTTC	CASSFPSRDNYEQYF
TRBV27	NA	TRBJ2-7	NA	TGTGCCAGCAGTTTATCGCGCCGCATCTACGAGCAGTACTTC	CASSLSRRIYEQYF
TRBV4-2	TRBD1	TRBJ1-2	few	TGTGCCAGCAGCCCCAGACAGGGTCGGGACTACACCTTC	CASSPRQGRDYTF
TRBV18	NA	TRBJ2-7	NA	TGTGCCAGCTCGATTGGAGGGGGGGAATACGAGCAGTACTTC	CASSIGGGEYEQYF
TRBV27	TRBD2	TRBJ2-7	NA	TGTGCCATCGCGCCGGGACTAGCGCTCCACGAGCAGTACTTC	CAIAPGLALHEQYF